A single sample gave rise to the 29 T cell receptor beta chains below, sequenced in a study of cytotoxic CD8 clonotypes in ibrutinib-treated CLL. Libraries were prepared by immunoSEQ multiplex PCR; TCRdb keeps only in-frame clonotypes and omits some of them. The sample lists under 300,000 clones, around 70% occurring once. The sample here was PBMCs, taken after 24 months of ibrutinib treatment. Receptors originate from a human donor with chronic lymphocytic leukemia.

The rearrangement joins TRBV27 to TRBJ2-7; the D gene could be TRBD1 or TRBD2 (5 bases each). Trimming took off 3 bases at V and 3 bases at J, with 15 bases between the two ends. Germline CDR1 reads MNHEY; CDR2 reads SMNVEV (reference sequence). The CDR3 spans 15 residues. The CDR3: CASSFFGGGGYEQYF. In nucleotides, the CDR3 is TGTGCCAGCAGTTTCTTTGGAGGTGGGGGCTACGAGCAGTACTTC.

The chain employs TRBV9 and TRBJ2-1; 12 bases align to TRBD2. Germline CDR1 reads SGDLS; CDR2 reads YYNGEE. Germline trimming cut 2 bases from V and 3 bases from J; bases unmatched to any gene: 3. The CDR3 covers 16 residues. This CDR3 is CASSVGTSGFYNEQFF. The CDR3 region has the DNA TGTGCCAGCAGCGTTGGGACTAGCGGGTTCTACAATGAGCAGTTCTTC.

V gene TRBV6-1 combines with J gene TRBJ2-5; 10 bases fit TRBD2. J lost 2 bases, V lost 4 bases, and 13 bases had no gene match. This CDR3 has 18 residues. Germline V gives CDR1 MNHNS, CDR2 SASEGT. CDR3 amino acids: CASSVGTSARGGQETQYF. CDR3 coding DNA: TGTGCCAGCAGTGTGGGGACTAGCGCCAGGGGGGGTCAAGAGACCCAGTACTTC.

The chain employs TRBV28 and TRBJ2-2; D unresolved. This CDR3 has 13 amino acids. Germline-derived CDR1 and CDR2 are MDHEN and SYDVKM. V was shortened by 3 bases and J by 6 bases, with 8 bases between the two germline ends. In DNA, the CDR3 is TGTGCCAGCAGTTTGATTGGCCCCGGGGAGCTGTTTTTT. Its translation: CASSLIGPGELFF. Filled out from reference TRBV28 and TRBJ2-2, the complete variable domain reads DVKVTQSSRYLVKRTGEKVFLECVQDMDHENMFWYRQDPGLGLRLIYFSYDVKMKEKGDIPEGYSVSREKKERFSLILESASTNQTSMYLCASSLIGPGELFFGEGSRLTVL.

The chain combines TRBV11-1 with TRBJ2-2; 8 bases are shared with TRBD2. The V gene end was trimmed by 5 bases and the J gene end by 6 bases; junction bases not matched to a gene: 8. This CDR3 contains 15 residues. Germline-derived CDR1 and CDR2 are SGHAT and FQDESV (reference sequence). The CDR3: CASSLVAGSAGELFF. The DNA of the CDR3 is TGTGCCAGCAGCCTCGTAGCGGGATCCGCCGGGGAGCTGTTTTTT.

The chain joins TRBV19 to TRBJ2-3; D gene uncertain. The V gene's germline CDR1 is LNHDA and CDR2 SQIVND (reference sequence). The CDR3 has 14 amino acids. Trimming shortened V by 6 bases and J by 1 base, and 11 bases separated the two germline ends. The CDR3 coding sequence is TGTGCCAGTAGAAGTGCGGTCCGCACAGATACGCAGTATTTT. Translated: CASRSAVRTDTQYF.

J is TRBJ1-1 and V is TRBV2; D is possibly TRBD1 (5 bases). CDR1 is SNHLY, CDR2 FYNNEI, per germline. Trimming pared 8 bases from V and 0 bases from J, leaving 13 bases between. This CDR3 has 14 amino acids. The CDR3 sequence: CASRGSDMNTEAFF. The CDR3 region has the DNA TGTGCCAGCCGGGGCAGTGATATGAACACTGAAGCTTTCTTT.

V and J are TRBV28 and TRBJ1-5; perhaps TRBD1 as D (6 bases). Germline loops: CDR1 MDHEN, CDR2 SYDVKM. The length of the CDR3 is 18 residues. The V end lost 5 bases, the J end lost 3 bases, and 23 bases lay between the germline ends. The CDR3 protein is CASSPSQGFTGSNQPQHF. CDR3 sequence (DNA): TGTGCCAGCAGTCCCTCCCAAGGGTTTACAGGGTCCAATCAGCCCCAGCATTTT.

This rearrangement joins TRBV29-1 to TRBJ2-3; a possible D gene is TRBD1 (6 bases). Germline lookup yields CDR1 SQVTM and CDR2 ANQGSEA. V was pared by 2 bases and J by 0 bases, with 15 bases between. The CDR3 is 16 residues long. CDR3 bases: TGCAGCGTTGAATGGACAGAACAACCTAGCACAGATACGCAGTATTTT. Translated, it gives CSVEWTEQPSTDTQYF.

The sample holds a few counts of this clone. A read error may account for a junction end that differs from germline. This sequence joins TRBV28 and TRBJ2-7; TRBD2 matches at 10 bases. Germline CDR1 and CDR2: MDHEN and SYDVKM. The CDR3 spans 12 residues. In DNA form, the CDR3 reads TGTGCCAGCAGTTTCGGTCTAGCGGGAGTAAACTTC. Translation gives CASSFGLAGVNF.

A few counts support this clone. This chain connects TRBV19 to TRBJ2-2, with D perhaps matching TRBD1 (6 bases). V was shortened by 6 bases and J by 5 bases, with 10 bases between the two germline ends. The CDR3 runs 13 residues. CDR1 LNHDA and CDR2 SQIVND come from the germline V gene (reference sequence). CDR3 bases: TGTGCCAGTAGAAATACAGGGACCGGGGAGCTGTTTTTT. Protein: CASRNTGTGELFF. The whole variable domain, remainder taken from reference TRBV19 and TRBJ2-2, is DGGITQSPKYLFRKEGQNVTLSCEQNLNHDAMYWYRQDPGQGLRLIYYSQIVNDFQKGDIAEGYSVSREKKESFPLTVTSAQKNPTAFYLCASRNTGTGELFFGEGSRLTVL.

The rearrangement links TRBV6-5 to TRBJ2-1; D might be TRBD2 (5 bases). The CDR3 has 14 residues. V was pared by 5 bases and J by 5 bases, with 13 bases between. Germline assignment: CDR1 MNHEY and CDR2 SVGAGI. DNA of the CDR3: TGTGCCAGCAGTAGAGGGTCCGCGGACAATGAGCAGTTCTTC. Its protein product is CASSRGSADNEQFF.

A few counts support this clone. The J gene is TRBJ1-2, the V gene TRBV7-9; D gene ambiguous. Per the germline V gene, CDR1 is SEHNR and CDR2 is FQNEAQ (reference sequence). This CDR3 comprises 12 residues. Trimming cost V 5 bases and J 8 bases, with 12 bases left between them. The CDR3 DNA reads TGTGCCAGCAGCCTGACCCTTGGGGGCTACACCTTC. Amino acid sequence: CASSLTLGGYTF. Variable domain in full (rest from reference TRBV7-9 and TRBJ1-2): DTGVSQNPRHKITKRGQNVTFRCDPISEHNRLYWYRQTLGQGPEFLTYFQNEAQLEKSRLLSDRFSAERPKGSFSTLEIQRTEQGDSAMYLCASSLTLGGYTFGSGTRLTVV.

The V and J genes are TRBV27 and TRBJ1-2; no reliable D call. V was cut by 6 bases and J by 4 bases, with 18 bases left in between. The CDR3 runs to 15 residues. Germline V CDR1 and CDR2: MNHEY, SMNVEV (reference sequence). The CDR3 loop is CASSLSSRDSYGYTF. The CDR3 bases are TGTGCCAGCAGCCTCTCATCTAGGGATTCCTATGGCTACACCTTC.

This clone was recorded only once. The chain recombines TRBV18 with TRBJ1-4; TRBD1 is a possible D gene (6 bases). V lost 3 bases and J lost 4, with 12 bases in between. The CDR3 extends over 15 amino acids. The germline CDR1 and CDR2 sequences are KGHSH and LQKENI. The CDR3 coding sequence is TGTGCCAGCTCACCTAACGGGGGCGATAATGAAAAACTGTTTTTT. Translated: CASSPNGGDNEKLFF. The whole variable domain, filled in from reference TRBV18 and TRBJ1-4, reads NAGVMQNPRHLVRRRGQEARLRCSPMKGHSHVYWYRQLPEEGLKFMVYLQKENIIDESGMPKERFSAEFPKEGPSILRIQQVVRGDSAAYFCASSPNGGDNEKLFFGSGTQLSVL.

The chain employs TRBV28 and TRBJ2-7; 8 positions agree with TRBD2. The CDR3 covers 14 residues. Germline V gene data show CDR1 as MDHEN and CDR2 as SYDVKM. J gave up 7 bases and V 7 bases, and 12 bases lay outside the gene matches. The chain's CDR3 is CASNRPAGVREQYF. CDR3 nucleotides: TGTGCCAGCAATAGGCCAGCGGGAGTGAGAGAGCAGTACTTC.

There are a few counts of this clone. The rearrangement links TRBV12-5 to TRBJ2-3; D may correspond to TRBD1 or TRBD2 (5 bases each). The germline gives CDR1 LGHNT, CDR2 FRNRAP. V lost 2 bases to trimming and J lost 10 bases, with 7 bases between them. The CDR3 sequence is 11 residues long. CDR3 sequence reads: CASGLTGPQYF. The CDR3 DNA reads as TGTGCTAGTGGTTTGACGGGACCGCAGTATTTT.

In this sample, this clone turned up a few times. The J gene is TRBJ2-2, the V gene TRBV28; no clear D gene. The CDR3 has 11 amino acids. Trimming pared 5 bases from V and 6 bases from J, leaving 4 bases between. Germline V gene data show CDR1 as MDHEN and CDR2 as SYDVKM. CDR3 sequence: CASSVAGELFF. DNA for the CDR3: TGTGCCAGCAGTGTTGCCGGGGAGCTGTTTTTT.

The chain employs TRBV4-3 and TRBJ2-1, with 10 nucleotides matching TRBD2. The CDR3 loop spans 16 amino acids. V lost 4 bases, J lost 3 bases, and 6 bases stayed unmatched. Germline V gene lookup returns CDR1 LGHNA and CDR2 YSLEER. The DNA for the CDR3 is TGCGCCAGCAGCCGATGGACTAGCGGCCTCTACAATGAGCAGTTCTTC. Residues: CASSRWTSGLYNEQFF.

The chain has TRBV29-1 and TRBJ1-1; unclear D gene. The CDR3 loop spans 11 amino acids. Trimming shortened V by 1 base and J by 12 bases, and 12 bases separated the two germline ends. Germline V gene sequence: CDR1 SQVTM, CDR2 ANQGSEA. Here the CDR3 reads CSVEGRSLSFF. In DNA, the CDR3 is TGCAGCGTTGAAGGCAGGAGCCTGTCTTTCTTT.

The chain is built from TRBV18 and TRBJ1-1; tentatively, D is TRBD1 (5 bases). Trimming took off 2 bases at V and 6 bases at J, with 13 bases between the two ends. CDR1 is KGHSH and CDR2 is LQKENI in the germline V gene. The CDR3 is made up of 14 amino acids. The CDR3 nucleotides are TGTGCCAGCTCACCAGGGACGAGGGGTGCTGAAGCTTTCTTT. This translates into CASSPGTRGAEAFF.

This clone was counted a few times. An end of the junction does not agree with germline; a read error may underlie this. The chain recombines TRBV7-7 with TRBJ2-7, with D maybe TRBD1 (6 bases). The CDR3 is 16 residues long. The V gene's germline CDR1 is SSHAT and CDR2 FNYEAQ (reference sequence). CDR3 DNA sequence: TGTGCTAGCAGCCAGTCCCCGACAGGAGACTCCTACGAGCAGTACTTC. Protein sequence: CASSQSPTGDSYEQYF.

The CDR3 loop is CASSSAGPSYEQYF. The DNA for the CDR3 is TGTGCCAGCAGCTCAGCGGGTCCCTCCTACGAGCAGTACTTC. The rearrangement joins TRBV11-3 to TRBJ2-7; tentatively, D is TRBD2 (6 bases). Germline V lookup: CDR1 SGHNT, CDR2 YENEEA. The CDR3 length is 14 residues. Trimming took off 4 bases at V and 0 bases at J, with 10 bases between the two ends. Filled out from reference TRBV11-3 and TRBJ2-7, the complete variable domain reads EAGVVQSPRYKIIEKKQPVAFWCNPISGHNTLYWYLQNLGQGPELLIRYENEEAVDDSQLPKDRFSAERLKGVDSTLKIQPAELGDSAVYLCASSSAGPSYEQYFGPGTRLTVT.

The genes are TRBV2 and TRBJ2-3; no reliable D call. The germline V gene has CDR1 SNHLY and CDR2 FYNNEI. The V end was cut by 6 bases, the J end by 13 bases, with 5 bases between. The CDR3 sequence is 8 residues long. The CDR3 DNA is TGTGCCAGCAGCCGGGAGTATTTT. Its protein product is CASSREYF.

J is TRBJ2-7 and V is TRBV28; D gene uncertain. V lost 0 bases, J lost 5 bases, and 11 bases lay in between. This CDR3 has 14 amino acids. Per germline, CDR1 MDHEN and CDR2 SYDVKM. DNA for the CDR3: TGTGCCAGCAGTTTATGGCTTGGTGGGGACGAGCAGTACTTC. This translates into CASSLWLGGDEQYF.

The chain employs TRBV4-1 and TRBJ2-7, with 8 bases matching TRBD2. Trimming cost V 3 bases and J 0 bases; bases outside gene matches: 4. The CDR3 sequence is 15 residues long. Germline V gene sequence: CDR1 MGHRA, CDR2 YSYEKL. CDR3 amino acids: CASSQSGGSSYEQYF. DNA of the CDR3: TGCGCCAGCAGCCAGAGCGGGGGAAGCTCCTACGAGCAGTACTTC.

The sample holds one count of this clone. The chain has TRBV2 and TRBJ2-2, with D perhaps matching TRBD2 (5 bases). V was shortened by 5 bases and J by 7 bases, with 8 bases between the two germline ends. Per germline, CDR1 SNHLY and CDR2 FYNNEI. The CDR3 is made up of 12 amino acids. The CDR3: CASSPTSGELFF. The CDR3 region has the DNA TGTGCCAGCAGTCCAACTAGCGGGGAGCTGTTTTTT.

The chain carries TRBV11-2 and TRBJ1-2; D call uncertain. The CDR3 has 14 residues. V was cut by 4 bases and J by 4 bases, with 13 bases left in between. Germline V lookup: CDR1 SGHAT, CDR2 FQNNGV. CDR3 DNA: TGTGCCAGCAGCTCATCGCTCGGCGCCTATGGCTACACCTTC. Its protein is CASSSSLGAYGYTF.

V and J are TRBV14 and TRBJ1-2; 8 bases match TRBD1. The CDR3 is made up of 14 amino acids. The V and J ends lost 4 bases and 6 bases, in that order; junction bases with no gene match: 7. Germline V gene sequence: CDR1 SGHDN, CDR2 FVKESK. Here the CDR3 DNA reads TGTGCCAGCAGCCCGCGGACAGGGAGTAATGGCTACACCTTC. Translated, it gives CASSPRTGSNGYTF.